Listed here is a single T cell receptor (beta chain). The target of this receptor is not known. One base away there is no much larger clone; base qualities are not given. The record originates from a study of Graves' ophthalmopathy and Graves' hyperthyroidism (dated by TCRdb to the late 2010s). For context, the study as a whole: Peripheral blood was collected at initial diagnosis, before any treatment. Following sampling, methimazole starting at 30 mg daily was administered to hyperthyroidism patients, and high-dose intravenous methylprednisolone was administered to ophthalmopathy patients. TCR beta repertoire signatures were used to distinguish Graves' ophthalmopathy from Graves' hyperthyroidism and to predict progression to ophthalmopathy. To explore V-J signatures that separate ophthalmopathy from hyperthyroidism, a discovery set of about 98 patients was enrolled, consisting of 40 to 45 with ophthalmopathy and 55 to 65 with stable hyperthyroidism. In about six hyperthyroidism patients, the T-cell repertoires found in thyroid tissue were compared with those found in blood. An independent validation cohort was composed of around 19 hyperthyroidism patients and around 16 patients who later progressed from hyperthyroidism to ophthalmopathy. For training and testing, the 100 or so patients in the discovery cohort were randomly divided in a 7:3 ratio. In total, under 150 blood samples were TCR-sequenced: roughly 45 ophthalmopathy, approximately 80 hyperthyroidism and 17 hyperthyroidism-to-ophthalmopathy patients. The research as a whole found: The 13-signature model separated ophthalmopathy from stable hyperthyroidism with 85% to 90% sensitivity and just under 84% specificity in cross-validation, and 80%/75% in the test set. Most expanded thyroid clonotypes with frequency above 0.001 were also detected in blood, suggesting blood repertoires may reflect the thyroid immune response. Sample size was not statistically predetermined, and group allocation was not concealed from the investigators. In validation, the model predicted ophthalmopathy progression with about 70% sensitivity and approximately 72% specificity; some 13 predicted patients were CT-confirmed with GO in a median of about 7.1 months.

The ophthalmopathy patients had moderately to severely active disease, with a Clinical Activity Score of 3 or higher, a NOSPECS grade of 4 or higher, and a disease duration of less than 3 months. Patients with other autoimmune diseases, uncontrolled infections, pregnancy or lactation were excluded from the study. Clinical symptoms, serum thyroxine, TRAb, thyroid ultrasound and orbital computed tomography were used for diagnosis. PBMCs were isolated from approximately 10 ml of fresh peripheral blood by Ficoll-Paque density gradient centrifugation. Total RNA was extracted using Trizol reagent, and RNA quality was checked on an Agilent 2100 Bioanalyzer. For repertoire sequencing, the TCR beta CDR3 regions were amplified from RNA transcripts. The first round was an RT-PCR using HTBI primers with the Qiagen OneStep RT-PCR kit, and this first round was followed by a second-round multiplex PCR, then size selection and purification. The libraries underwent paired-end sequencing with 100 bp reads on an Illumina HiSeq2000. Under the source paper's analysis protocol: Reads were processed with SOAPnuke, discarding reads with adapters, uncalled bases, mean Phred below 15, or no exact constant-primer or identifier match. High-quality paired reads were merged with COPE v1.2.5. Clonotypes were defined as unique nucleotide sequences and were aligned to IMGT TRB V, D and J references using MiTCR v1.1. The analysis was limited to V-J combinations with a frequency above 0.0001, which together covered 99% to 99.2% of the repertoires. For each V-J combination, a TCR clonal expansion and chaos score was defined as F50 clonal expansion divided by the chaos observed in the TCRdist matrix. Welch's t-statistics and random forest were used to reduce the features to about 12 V-J combinations, which were then used as input to a naive Bayes classifier. The Morisita-Horn index was used to measure how similar the thyroid and blood repertoires were. The raw public data were reprocessed by TCRdb itself: fastp quality trimming at Q25, MiXCR clonotype calling, in-frame beta chains only. Every distinct CDR3 protein forms one entry, paired with its most common genes and DNA. Here the V and J calls rest on TCRdb's processing, not on the authors' analysis. The sample contains over 450,000 distinct CDR3 sequences, around 15% of them found a single time. 9.8% of the sample is taken by the ten largest.

This clonotype was obtained from a woman in her 30s with Graves' ophthalmopathy. Donor details come from another sample of the same person, matched by shared clones. Sequenced: blood.

In nucleotides, the sequence is TGCGCCAGCAGTCCACAGACACTCTCCTACAATGAGCAGTTCTTC. It encodes CASSPQTLSYNEQFF. The rearranged segments are TRBV10-1 and TRBJ2-1, with the D gene not clear enough to name. The germline V gene (reference sequence) specifies WNHNN as CDR1 and SYGVQD as CDR2. The trim is 5 bases for V and 0 bases for J, with a gap of 11 bases between the germline ends. Counted from cysteine to phenylalanine, this CDR3 has 15 amino acids. Kept here is only the CDR3 DNA, which spans 45 bases and is read in frame from base 1.